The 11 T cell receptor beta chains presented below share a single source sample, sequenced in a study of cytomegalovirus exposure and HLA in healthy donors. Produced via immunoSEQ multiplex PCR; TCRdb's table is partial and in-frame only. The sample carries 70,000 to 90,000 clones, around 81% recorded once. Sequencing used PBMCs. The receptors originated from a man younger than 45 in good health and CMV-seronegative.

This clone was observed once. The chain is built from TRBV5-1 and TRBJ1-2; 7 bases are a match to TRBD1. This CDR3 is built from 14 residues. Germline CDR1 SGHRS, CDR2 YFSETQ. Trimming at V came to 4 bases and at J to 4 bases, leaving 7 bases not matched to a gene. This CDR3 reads CASSPTGESYGYTF. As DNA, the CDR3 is TGCGCCAGCAGCCCTACAGGGGAATCCTATGGCTACACCTTC.

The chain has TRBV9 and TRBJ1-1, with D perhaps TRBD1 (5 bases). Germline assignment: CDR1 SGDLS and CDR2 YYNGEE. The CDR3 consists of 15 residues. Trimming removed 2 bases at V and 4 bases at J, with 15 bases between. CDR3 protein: CASSVAPREGTEAFF. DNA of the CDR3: TGTGCCAGCAGCGTGGCCCCCAGGGAGGGCACTGAAGCTTTCTTT. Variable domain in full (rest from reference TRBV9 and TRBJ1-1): DSGVTQTPKHLITATGQRVTLRCSPRSGDLSVYWYQQSLDQGLQFLIQYYNGEERAKGNILERFSAQQFPDLHSELNLSSLELGDSALYFCASSVAPREGTEAFFGQGTRLTVV.

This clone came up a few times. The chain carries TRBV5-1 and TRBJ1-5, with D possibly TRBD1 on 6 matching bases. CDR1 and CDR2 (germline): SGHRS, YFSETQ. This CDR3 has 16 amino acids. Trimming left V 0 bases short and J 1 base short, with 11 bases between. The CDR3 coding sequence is TGCGCCAGCAGCTTGGTTCCAGGGGACAGCAATCAGCCCCAGCATTTT. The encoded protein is CASSLVPGDSNQPQHF.

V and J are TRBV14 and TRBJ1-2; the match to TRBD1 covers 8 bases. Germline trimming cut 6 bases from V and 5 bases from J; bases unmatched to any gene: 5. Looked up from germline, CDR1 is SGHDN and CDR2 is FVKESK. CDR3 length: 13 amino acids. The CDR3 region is CASSLDRAYGYTF. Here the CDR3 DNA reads TGTGCCAGCAGTTTGGACAGGGCGTATGGCTACACCTTC.

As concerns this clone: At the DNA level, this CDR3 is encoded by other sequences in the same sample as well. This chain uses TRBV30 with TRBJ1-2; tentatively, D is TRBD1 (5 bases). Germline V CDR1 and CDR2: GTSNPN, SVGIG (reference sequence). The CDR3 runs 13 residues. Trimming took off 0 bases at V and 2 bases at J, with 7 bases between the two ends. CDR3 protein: CAWSVRGNYGYTF. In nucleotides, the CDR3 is TGTGCCTGGAGTGTTAGGGGCAACTATGGCTACACCTTC.

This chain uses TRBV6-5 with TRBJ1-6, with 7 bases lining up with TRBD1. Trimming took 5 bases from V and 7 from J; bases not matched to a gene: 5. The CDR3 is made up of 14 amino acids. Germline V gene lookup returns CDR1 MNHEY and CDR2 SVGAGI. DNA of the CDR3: TGTGCCAGCAGTCCGGACAGGCTCAATTCACCCCTCCACTTT. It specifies CASSPDRLNSPLHF.

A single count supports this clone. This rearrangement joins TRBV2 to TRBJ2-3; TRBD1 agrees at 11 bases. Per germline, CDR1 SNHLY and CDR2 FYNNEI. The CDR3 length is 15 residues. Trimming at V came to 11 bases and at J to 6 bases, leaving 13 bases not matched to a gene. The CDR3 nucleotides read TGTGCCCTAAGTGGGACAGGGGGTTTCGTGGATACGCAGTATTTT. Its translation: CALSGTGGFVDTQYF.

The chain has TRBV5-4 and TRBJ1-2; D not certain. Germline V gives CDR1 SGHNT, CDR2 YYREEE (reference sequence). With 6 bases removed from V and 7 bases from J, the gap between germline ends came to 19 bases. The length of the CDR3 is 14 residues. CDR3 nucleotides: TGTGCCAGCACTGAAATAGCCAGCCGAGGTGGCTACACCTTC. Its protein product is CASTEIASRGGYTF.

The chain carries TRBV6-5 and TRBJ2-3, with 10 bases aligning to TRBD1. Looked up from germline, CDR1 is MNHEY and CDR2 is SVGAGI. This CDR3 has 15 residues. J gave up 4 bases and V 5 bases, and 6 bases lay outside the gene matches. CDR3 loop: CASSAGTGAPDTQYF. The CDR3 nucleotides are TGTGCCAGCAGTGCGGGGACAGGGGCCCCAGATACGCAGTATTTT.

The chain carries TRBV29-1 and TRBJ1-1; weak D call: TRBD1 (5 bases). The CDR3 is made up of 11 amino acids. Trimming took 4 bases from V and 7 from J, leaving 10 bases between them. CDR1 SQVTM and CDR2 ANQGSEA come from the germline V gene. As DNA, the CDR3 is TGCAGCGTTGGGCAGGGTGGTGAAGCTTTCTTT. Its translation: CSVGQGGEAFF. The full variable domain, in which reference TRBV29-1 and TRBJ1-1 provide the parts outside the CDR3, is SAVISQKPSRDICQRGTSLTIQCQVDSQVTMMFWYRQQPGQSLTLIATANQGSEATYESGFVIDKFPISRPNLTFSTLTVSNMSPEDSSIYLCSVGQGGEAFFGQGTRLTVV.

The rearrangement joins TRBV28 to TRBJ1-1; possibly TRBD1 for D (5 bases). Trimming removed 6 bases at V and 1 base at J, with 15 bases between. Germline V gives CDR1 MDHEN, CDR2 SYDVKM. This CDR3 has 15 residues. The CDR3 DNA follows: TGTGCCAGCAGCCTAACAGGAGGGAGGAACACTGAAGCTTTCTTT. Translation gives CASSLTGGRNTEAFF.